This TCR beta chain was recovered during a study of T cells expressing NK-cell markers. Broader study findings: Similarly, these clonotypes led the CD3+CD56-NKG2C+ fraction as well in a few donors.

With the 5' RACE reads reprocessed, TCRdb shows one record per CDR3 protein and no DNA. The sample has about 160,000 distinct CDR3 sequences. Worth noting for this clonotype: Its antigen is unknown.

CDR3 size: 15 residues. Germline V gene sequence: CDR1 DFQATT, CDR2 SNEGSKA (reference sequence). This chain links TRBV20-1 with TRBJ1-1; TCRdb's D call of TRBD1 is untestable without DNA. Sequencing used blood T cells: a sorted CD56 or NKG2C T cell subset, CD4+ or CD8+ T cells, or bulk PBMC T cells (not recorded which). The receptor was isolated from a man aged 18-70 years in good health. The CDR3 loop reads CSARGGTVLNTEAFF.